Below, 29 T cell receptor beta chains from the same sample are listed, as sequenced in a study of T cell repertoires in cytomegalovirus infection. In TCRdb, the reads were re-called with MiXCR into one record per CDR3 protein. The profile shows approximately 500,000 distinct CDR3 sequences, more than 20% of them singletons. The specimen sequenced was PBMCs. These receptors were collected from a human donor in good health (CMV status not recorded). Some clones in this sample may be carry-over from other donors' samples.

This chain joins TRBV12-3 or TRBV12-4 and TRBJ2-1; 13 bases map to TRBD2. J lost 9 bases, V lost 6 bases, and 8 bases had no gene match. The CDR3 is made up of 15 amino acids. The CDR3 DNA reads as TGTGCCAGCAGCAGACTAGCGGGAGGACCCACTGAGCAGTTCTTC. Translation gives CASSRLAGGPTEQFF.

J is TRBJ2-3 and V is TRBV7-9; 9 bases fit TRBD2. Losses at the gene ends were 6 bases for V and 5 bases for J; bases not matched to a gene: 15. The germline V gene encodes CDR1 SEHNR and CDR2 FQNEAQ (reference sequence). The CDR3 spans 17 residues. The CDR3 here is CASSPGPGLAGRDTQYF. CDR3 in DNA: TGTGCCAGCAGTCCGGGTCCGGGGCTAGCGGGAAGAGATACGCAGTATTTT.

This clonotype was seen at least ten times. The chain has TRBV7-2 and TRBJ2-5, with 13 bases identical to TRBD2. The germline V gene encodes CDR1 SGHTA and CDR2 FQGNSA. With 5 bases clipped from V and 0 bases from J, the junction kept 9 bases outside the gene matches. The CDR3 loop spans 18 amino acids. CDR3 residues: CASSPKGGLAGYQETQYF. The CDR3 DNA is TGTGCCAGCAGCCCCAAAGGGGGACTAGCGGGGTACCAAGAGACCCAGTACTTC.

There are a few counts of this clonotype. The CDR3 DNA reads TGTGCCAGCAGTTACTTCCCTGAGATCTCCACTGAAGCTTTCTTT. Residues: CASSYFPEISTEAFF. The rearrangement uses TRBV6-2 or TRBV6-3 and TRBJ1-1; D gene unclear. Trimming took 1 base from V and 4 from J, leaving 13 bases between them. This CDR3 comprises 15 residues. The V gene's germline CDR1 is MNHEY and CDR2 SVGEGT.

The chain recombines TRBV3-1 with TRBJ2-1; tentatively, D is TRBD1 (5 bases). V dropped 1 base and J dropped 2 bases, with 6 bases sitting between them. Germline values: CDR1 LGHDT, CDR2 YNNKEL (reference sequence). The CDR3 runs to 14 residues. DNA of the CDR3: TGTGCCAGCAGCCAAGGGGGCGCCTACAATGAGCAGTTCTTC. Encoded protein: CASSQGGAYNEQFF.

As to this clonotype: A read error is possible here, since a much larger clone lies one base away. The rearrangement joins TRBV6-5 to TRBJ1-2; D is perhaps TRBD1 (6 bases). The length of the CDR3 is 15 residues. The V gene's germline CDR1 is MNHEY and CDR2 SVGAGI. The germline V and J ends were trimmed by 2 bases and 3 bases, with 13 bases remaining between them. CDR3 loop: CASSYQGCLDYGYTF. The CDR3 bases are TGTGCCAGCAGTTACCAGGGGTGTCTCGACTATGGCTACACCTTC.

Only a few counts were recorded for this clonotype. The chain has TRBV12-3 or TRBV12-4 and TRBJ1-5; perhaps TRBD1 as D (6 bases). The CDR3 length is 15 residues. V was shortened by 4 bases and J by 6 bases, with 16 bases between the two germline ends. CDR3 residues: CASSSAGELGQPQHF. CDR3 DNA sequence: TGTGCCAGCAGTTCTGCAGGGGAGTTGGGTCAGCCCCAGCATTTT.

This clonotype was detected a few times. The chain employs TRBV12-3 or TRBV12-4 and TRBJ1-5, with a possible D match to TRBD1 (5 bases). The CDR3 totals 12 residues. V lost 11 bases, J lost 5 bases, and 13 bases lay in between. The CDR3 spells CAPWDADQPQHF. The CDR3 nucleotides read TGTGCCCCGTGGGACGCGGATCAGCCCCAGCATTTT.

This clonotype was counted ten times or more. The chain uses TRBV7-2 and TRBJ1-1; D not certain. The germline V gene has CDR1 SGHTA and CDR2 FQGNSA. V lost 5 bases to trimming and J lost 1 base, with 11 bases between them. The CDR3 runs 14 residues. This CDR3 reads CASSPNPQNTEAFF. The CDR3, as DNA: TGTGCCAGCAGCCCCAACCCCCAGAACACTGAAGCTTTCTTT. The full variable domain, rest sourced from reference TRBV7-2 and TRBJ1-1, is GAGVSQSPSNKVTEKGKDVELRCDPISGHTALYWYRQSLGQGLEFLIYFQGNSAPDKSGLPSDRFSAERTGGSVSTLTIQRTQQEDSAVYLCASSPNPQNTEAFFGQGTRLTVV.

This clonotype was observed a few times. The genes are TRBV6-2 or TRBV6-3 and TRBJ2-7; D perhaps matches TRBD1 (6 bases). Per germline, CDR1 MNHEY and CDR2 SVGEGT. This CDR3 has 14 amino acids. The V end was cut by 2 bases, the J end by 5 bases, with 13 bases between. CDR3 nucleotide sequence: TGTGCCAGCAGTTACGATTACAGGGACCACGAGCAGTACTTC. This sequence encodes CASSYDYRDHEQYF.

At least ten counts were recorded for this clonotype. The chain carries TRBV7-9 and TRBJ1-2; D not certain. Trimming cost V 5 bases and J 2 bases, with 15 bases left between them. Germline loops: CDR1 SEHNR, CDR2 FQNEAQ (reference sequence). This CDR3 is 15 amino acids long. The CDR3: CASSRAGAENYGYTF. In nucleotides, the CDR3 is TGTGCCAGCAGCCGAGCGGGCGCGGAGAACTATGGCTACACCTTC. Full variable domain (remainder filled in from reference TRBV7-9 and TRBJ1-2): DTGVSQNPRHKITKRGQNVTFRCDPISEHNRLYWYRQTLGQGPEFLTYFQNEAQLEKSRLLSDRFSAERPKGSFSTLEIQRTEQGDSAMYLCASSRAGAENYGYTFGSGTRLTVV.

The chain joins TRBV27 to TRBJ2-6; the D gene is possibly TRBD1 (8 bases). There are 16 residues in the CDR3. Trimming removed 6 bases at V and 0 bases at J, with 12 bases between. The germline V gene has CDR1 MNHEY and CDR2 SMNVEV (reference sequence). The CDR3 here is CASRTGEGSGANVLTF. The CDR3 nucleotides are TGTGCCAGCAGGACAGGGGAGGGCTCTGGGGCCAACGTCCTGACTTTC.

This sequence joins TRBV12-3 or TRBV12-4 and TRBJ2-3; D might be TRBD1 or TRBD2, each matching 5 bases. Trimming cost V 6 bases and J 7 bases, with 20 bases left between them. The CDR3 has 15 residues. CDR3 in amino acids: CASSLRDAVSYTQYF. CDR3 nucleotide sequence: TGTGCCAGCAGCTTACGGGACGCCGTGTCTTATACGCAGTATTTT.

The rearrangement uses TRBV7-8 and TRBJ2-2; D not certain. The V end lost 2 bases, the J end lost 5 bases, and 12 bases lay between the germline ends. This CDR3 has 15 residues. CDR1 SGHVS and CDR2 FQNEAQ come from the germline V gene. This chain's CDR3 is CASSLRVDRTGELFF. For the CDR3, the DNA is TGTGCCAGCAGCTTACGGGTAGATAGGACCGGGGAGCTGTTTTTT.

This clonotype was seen a handful of times. The rearrangement uses TRBV11-2 and TRBJ2-3; a weak D match, TRBD2 (6 bases). V was trimmed by 5 bases and J by 5 bases, leaving 17 bases between them. The germline V gene has CDR1 SGHAT and CDR2 FQNNGV. The length of the CDR3 is 15 residues. The CDR3 region is CASSVITSSIDTQYF. DNA of the CDR3: TGTGCCAGCAGCGTTATCACTAGCAGTATAGATACGCAGTATTTT.

This clonotype was detected many times. The chain couples TRBV11-2 to TRBJ2-3, with D hard to call. CDR1 is SGHAT and CDR2 is FQNNGV in the germline V gene. Trimming took off 5 bases at V and 0 bases at J, with 12 bases between the two ends. The CDR3 is made up of 15 amino acids. The CDR3 loop reads CASSPLGFSTDTQYF. Written as DNA, the CDR3 is TGTGCCAGCAGCCCCCTAGGGTTTAGCACAGATACGCAGTATTTT.

This clonotype has just a few counts. The CDR3 here is CASSPIYTSTGRTEAFF. The CDR3 nucleotides are TGTGCCAGCAGTCCCATCTATACGTCGACAGGTAGGACTGAAGCTTTCTTT. V is TRBV6-2 or TRBV6-3 and J is TRBJ1-1; D is perhaps TRBD1 (6 bases). Germline CDR1 reads MNHEY; CDR2 reads SVGEGT. Trimming took off 5 bases at V and 5 bases at J, with 24 bases between the two ends. The length of the CDR3 is 17 residues.

Only one count was recorded for this clonotype. Written as DNA, the CDR3 is TGTGCCAGCAGTTACAGACAGAGCCTCGGGGATGAGCAGTTCTTC. This codes for CASSYRQSLGDEQFF. The chain uses TRBV6-2 or TRBV6-3 and TRBJ2-1, with D perhaps being TRBD1 or TRBD2 (5 bases each). V lost 2 bases and J 8 bases, leaving 16 bases between the germline ends. In germline, CDR1 is MNHEY, CDR2 SVGEGT. This CDR3 has 15 amino acids.

CDR3 bases: TGTGCCAGCATGGAAGGACAGAGCTCTGGAAACACCATATATTTT. Amino acid sequence: CASMEGQSSGNTIYF. The chain uses TRBV28 and TRBJ1-3; perhaps TRBD1 as D (6 bases). This CDR3 is built from 15 residues. Germline V gives CDR1 MDHEN, CDR2 SYDVKM. Between the trimmed V and J ends, which lost 7 bases and 0 bases, there was a span of 13 bases.

This clonotype was seen ten or more times. The chain has TRBV19 and TRBJ1-2; 10 bases match TRBD1. This CDR3 is built from 13 residues. V was clipped by 4 bases and J by 6 bases; unmatched bases: 2. Germline CDR1 is LNHDA and CDR2 is SQIVND (reference sequence). CDR3 amino acids: CASSTTGGDGYTF. The DNA for the CDR3 is TGTGCCAGTAGTACGACAGGGGGCGATGGCTACACCTTC. Combining the CDR3 with reference TRBV19 and TRBJ1-2 gives the whole variable domain DGGITQSPKYLFRKEGQNVTLSCEQNLNHDAMYWYRQDPGQGLRLIYYSQIVNDFQKGDIAEGYSVSREKKESFPLTVTSAQKNPTAFYLCASSTTGGDGYTFGSGTRLTVV.

The chain employs TRBV7-9 and TRBJ2-7; no clear D. Per germline, CDR1 SEHNR and CDR2 FQNEAQ (reference sequence). CDR3 size: 10 residues. In nucleotides, the CDR3 is TGTGCTACAACTTCCCCCGAGCAGTACGTC. It yields the protein CATTSPEQYV.

This sequence joins TRBV28 and TRBJ1-6; tentative D call: TRBD1 (6 bases). CDR3 length: 16 amino acids. CDR1 is MDHEN and CDR2 is SYDVKM in the germline V gene. V lost 6 bases, J lost 6 bases, and 18 bases lay in between. The DNA of the CDR3 is TGTGCCAGCAGCATAGGACAGCAATTTGGTAATTCACCCCTCCACTTT. It yields the protein CASSIGQQFGNSPLHF.

This clonotype has at least ten counts. The chain joins TRBV6-1 to TRBJ2-3; perhaps TRBD2 as D (7 bases). This CDR3 region has 15 residues. CDR1 and CDR2 from the germline V gene are MNHNS and SASEGT. The V end lost 6 bases, the J end lost 6 bases, and 19 bases lay between the germline ends. The CDR3 region has the DNA TGTGCCAGCAGCCTGGGAGGGGGAGTAACGGATACGCAGTATTTT. Translating gives CASSLGGGVTDTQYF.

In DNA, the CDR3 is TGTGCCAGTAGCCGGGACACTTACTACAATGAGCAGTTCTTC. The encoded protein is CASSRDTYYNEQFF. The rearrangement uses TRBV19 and TRBJ2-1; weak D call: TRBD1 (6 bases). Between the trimmed V and J ends, which lost 6 bases and 3 bases, there was a span of 12 bases. This CDR3 spans 14 amino acids. Germline values: CDR1 LNHDA, CDR2 SQIVND (reference sequence).

This clonotype was recorded a few times. The rearrangement links TRBV29-1 to TRBJ1-1; perhaps TRBD1 as D (5 bases). The CDR3 extends over 12 amino acids. Germline V gene lookup returns CDR1 SQVTM and CDR2 ANQGSEA. V was trimmed by 7 bases and J by 2 bases, leaving 11 bases between them. CDR3 coding DNA: TGCAGCGCCAGACAGTCTAACACTGAAGCTTTCTTT. Translated: CSARQSNTEAFF.

The CDR3, as DNA: TGTGCCATCAGTGAGTCATTGTACCCAGGGGTTGGGTTTGATCAGCCCCAGCATTTT. This translates into CAISESLYPGVGFDQPQHF. The chain joins TRBV10-3 to TRBJ1-5, with D possibly being TRBD1 (6 bases). CDR1 is ENHRY and CDR2 is SYGVKD in the germline V gene. There are 19 residues in the CDR3. Trimming removed 0 bases at V and 5 bases at J, with 23 bases between.

A few counts support this clonotype. This chain links TRBV12-3 or TRBV12-4 with TRBJ2-7; 8 bases align to TRBD2. This CDR3 comprises 16 residues. With 5 bases clipped from V and 2 bases from J, the junction kept 11 bases outside the gene matches. CDR3: CASSPHPGGVTYEQYF. In nucleotides, the CDR3 is TGTGCCAGCAGTCCACATCCCGGGGGGGTTACCTACGAGCAGTACTTC.

This clonotype was counted a few times. The chain links TRBV11-1 to TRBJ2-6; the D is unclear. There are 16 residues in the CDR3. CDR1 and CDR2 from the germline V gene are SGHAT and FQDESV (reference sequence). Trimming took off 1 base at V and 0 bases at J, with 7 bases between the two ends. The CDR3 region is CASSLGAVSGANVLTF. In DNA, the CDR3 is TGTGCCAGCAGCTTAGGGGCAGTCTCTGGGGCCAACGTCCTGACTTTC.

In this sample, this clonotype turned up a few times. The chain employs TRBV7-3 and TRBJ2-3; D possibly corresponds to TRBD2 (5 bases). This CDR3 has 17 residues. Trimming cost V 5 bases and J 3 bases, with 21 bases left between them. Germline CDR1 SGHTA, CDR2 FQGTGA. The CDR3 here is CASSNSLMRARTDTQYF. The CDR3 DNA follows: TGTGCCAGCAGCAACTCCTTGATGCGGGCGCGGACAGATACGCAGTATTTT.